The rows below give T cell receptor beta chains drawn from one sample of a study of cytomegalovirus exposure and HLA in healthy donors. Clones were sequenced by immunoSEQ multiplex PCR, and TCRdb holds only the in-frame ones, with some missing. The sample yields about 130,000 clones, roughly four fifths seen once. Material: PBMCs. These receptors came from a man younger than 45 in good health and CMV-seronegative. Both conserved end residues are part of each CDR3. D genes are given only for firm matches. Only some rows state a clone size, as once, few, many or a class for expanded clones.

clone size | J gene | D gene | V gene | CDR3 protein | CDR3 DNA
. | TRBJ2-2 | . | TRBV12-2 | CASRLVRQNHNTGELFF | TGTGCAAGTCGCTTAGTGAGGCAGAACCACAACACCGGGGAGCTGTTTTTT
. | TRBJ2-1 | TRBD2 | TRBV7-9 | CASSTSSGTYNEQFF | TGTGCCAGCAGCACGTCTAGCGGCACCTACAATGAGCAGTTCTTC
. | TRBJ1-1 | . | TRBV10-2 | CATSLGGNTEAFF | TGCGCCACATCTCTCGGGGGGAACACTGAAGCTTTCTTT
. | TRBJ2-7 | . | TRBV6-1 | CASSPTGSPYEQYF | TGTGCCAGCAGCCCCACAGGGTCCCCCTACGAGCAGTACTTC
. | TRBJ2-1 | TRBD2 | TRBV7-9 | CASTERRLAADEQFF | TGTGCCAGCACGGAGCGCCGACTAGCCGCCGATGAGCAGTTCTTC
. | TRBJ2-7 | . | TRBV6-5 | CASSYGDTTYEQYF | TGTGCCAGCAGTTACGGGGACACCACCTACGAGCAGTACTTC
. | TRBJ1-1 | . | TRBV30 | CAWDATGGGTEAFF | TGTGCCTGGGACGCGACGGGGGGAGGCACTGAAGCTTTCTTT
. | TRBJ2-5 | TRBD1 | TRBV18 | CASSLGQGNQETQYF | TGTGCCAGCTCACTTGGACAGGGTAACCAAGAGACCCAGTACTTC
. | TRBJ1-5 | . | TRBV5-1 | CASSLEGGDQPQHF | TGCGCCAGCAGCTTGGAGGGAGGGGATCAGCCCCAGCATTTT
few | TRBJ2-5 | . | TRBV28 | CASSLRAGRAETQYF | TGTGCCAGCTCCCTGAGGGCGGGTAGGGCGGAGACCCAGTACTTC
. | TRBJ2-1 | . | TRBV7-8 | CASSFNPAGPANEQFF | TGTGCCAGCAGCTTTAACCCCGCGGGACCTGCCAATGAGCAGTTCTTC